A selection of T cell receptor beta chains follows, all from one sample in a study of T cell responses to AZD1222 COVID-19 vaccine. The method was immunoSEQ multiplex PCR; TCRdb's version includes in-frame clones alone and lacks a portion of them. This sample yields 150,000 to 200,000 clones, of which 85% to 95% are seen a single time; about 10% belongs to the top ten. The sequences come from peripheral blood, collected on day 0 of AZD1222 vaccination. These receptors came from an adult in good health. CDR3s include the opening cysteine and the closing phenylalanine or tryptophan. The order of the fields is CDR3 protein, CDR3 DNA, V gene, D gene, J gene, clone size. A D gene is named only where the DNA matches it firmly. A row's size may be missing; if present it is once, few, many or a size class.

CASSSRQGGETQYF,TGCGCCAGCAGCTCGCGACAGGGCGGAGAGACCCAGTACTTC,TRBV5-1,TRBD1,TRBJ2-5,.
CASSQGRNTEAFF,TGTGCCAGTAGTCAAGGCAGGAACACTGAAGCTTTCTTT,TRBV19,.,TRBJ1-1,once
CASSLDQGQPQHF,TGTGCCAGCAGCTTAGATCAGGGTCAGCCCCAGCATTTT,TRBV7-9,.,TRBJ1-5,.
CASSIGQGIGGYTF,TGTGCCAGTAGTATCGGGCAGGGGATCGGTGGCTACACCTTC,TRBV19,.,TRBJ1-2,.
CASRLGRYYGYTF,TGTGCCAGCAGGTTAGGAAGGTACTATGGCTACACCTTC,TRBV6-5,.,TRBJ1-2,.
CASNHDRSGANVLTF,TGTGCCAGCAACCATGACAGGAGTGGGGCCAACGTCCTGACTTTC,TRBV5-8,.,TRBJ2-6,.
CASSSGQIEAFF,TGTGCCAGCAGTTCCGGACAGATAGAAGCTTTCTTT,TRBV6-2/TRBV6-3,.,TRBJ1-1,.
CASSQEWGLNYGYTF,TGTGCCAGCAGCCAAGAGTGGGGCTTAAACTATGGCTACACCTTC,TRBV14,.,TRBJ1-2,.
CAISESKGPGNTIYF,TGTGCCATCAGTGAGTCGAAGGGGCCGGGAAACACCATATATTTT,TRBV10-3,.,TRBJ1-3,.
CASSPIPRGRNEQFF,TGTGCCAGCAGTCCGATCCCCCGGGGTAGGAATGAGCAGTTCTTC,TRBV7-7,.,TRBJ2-1,once
CSVSVNTEAFF,TGCAGCGTCTCAGTGAACACTGAAGCTTTCTTT,TRBV29-1,.,TRBJ1-1,.
CASSQGVGTGSGYTF,TGCGCCAGCAGCCAAGGGGTCGGGACAGGGAGCGGCTACACCTTC,TRBV4-3,TRBD1,TRBJ1-2,.
CASTIGSVYGYTF,TGTGCCAGCACCATAGGGAGCGTCTATGGCTACACCTTC,TRBV2,.,TRBJ1-2,.
CASSYMGRNQPQHF,TGTGCCAGCAGTTACATGGGGCGGAATCAGCCCCAGCATTTT,TRBV6-5,.,TRBJ1-5,.
CSALDRFYNEQFF,TGCAGCGCCCTGGACAGGTTCTACAATGAGCAGTTCTTC,TRBV29-1,TRBD1,TRBJ2-1,.
CASSYGERTQPQHF,TGTGCCAGCAGTTACGGAGAACGCACACAGCCCCAGCATTTT,TRBV6-5,.,TRBJ1-5,.
CASSRSDPGNTIYF,TGTGCCAGCAGTAGGTCGGATCCTGGAAACACCATATATTTT,TRBV28,.,TRBJ1-3,.
CASSPGGDTHYYGYTF,TGTGCCAGCAGCCCAGGGGGGGACACGCACTACTATGGCTACACCTTC,TRBV27,TRBD1,TRBJ1-2,.
CASSEGGNRDSNQPQHF,TGTGCCAGCAGTGAAGGGGGAAACAGGGATAGCAATCAGCCCCAGCATTTT,TRBV6-1,.,TRBJ1-5,.